The next 9 T cell receptor beta chains were all read from a single sample in a study of cytomegalovirus exposure and HLA in healthy donors. With 60 Vbeta and 13 Jbeta primers, the PCR was carried out. The data were produced by immunoSEQ multiplex PCR, yet TCRdb's version contains in-frame clones alone and is incomplete. Among about 68,000 clones listed, roughly 77% were seen once. Sequenced material: PBMCs. The receptors were sampled from a human donor in good health.

J is TRBJ2-2 and V is TRBV5-1; possible D gene TRBD2, 5 bases. Germline V lookup: CDR1 SGHRS, CDR2 YFSETQ. V lost 6 bases and J 9 bases, leaving 15 bases between the germline ends. CDR3 size: 13 residues. The CDR3 DNA reads as TGCGCCAGCACCTTACAGCGGAACAGGGAGCTGTTTTTT. Protein product: CASTLQRNRELFF.

The chain employs TRBV5-1 and TRBJ1-2; TRBD1 matches 7 bases. With V trimmed by 4 bases and J by 4 bases, 13 bases remained unmatched. This CDR3 is built from 16 residues. CDR1 and CDR2 from the germline V gene are SGHRS and YFSETQ. CDR3 in amino acids: CASSPPTGTAFYGYTF. The CDR3 nucleotides read TGCGCCAGCAGCCCTCCTACCGGGACAGCTTTCTATGGCTACACCTTC.

The chain is built from TRBV7-9 and TRBJ1-5, with D possibly matching TRBD1 (5 bases). The V gene's germline CDR1 is SEHNR and CDR2 FQNEAQ (reference sequence). This CDR3 contains 14 residues. The V end lost 3 bases, the J end lost 5 bases, and 11 bases lay between the germline ends. The CDR3 is CASSFSRADQPQHF. The CDR3 region has the DNA TGTGCCAGCAGCTTTAGCAGGGCCGATCAGCCCCAGCATTTT.

This chain links TRBV29-1 with TRBJ2-1; TRBD1 aligns across 10 bases. The V segment lost 6 bases and the J segment 9 bases; nucleotides outside the gene matches: 11. The CDR3 loop spans 14 amino acids. Germline V gives CDR1 SQVTM, CDR2 ANQGSEA. CDR3 DNA: TGCAGCGTCCAAGACGGGACAGGGGCTTGTGAGCAGTTCTTC. Translated: CSVQDGTGACEQFF.

This chain joins TRBV5-1 and TRBJ1-4, with D perhaps TRBD1 (6 bases). The V gene lost 1 base and the J gene lost 5 bases, with 12 bases spanning the gap. CDR3 size: 15 residues. Per germline, CDR1 SGHRS and CDR2 YFSETQ. Here the CDR3 DNA reads TGCGCCAGCAGCTTGAACGGACAGCCCAATGAAAAACTGTTTTTT. Encoded protein: CASSLNGQPNEKLFF.

The CDR3 loop is CASHRYSYEQYF. In nucleotides, the CDR3 is TGTGCCAGCCACAGATACTCCTACGAGCAGTACTTC. The rearrangement links TRBV6-5 to TRBJ2-7; D gene uncertain. Germline lookup yields CDR1 MNHEY and CDR2 SVGAGI. This CDR3 spans 12 amino acids. Trimming removed 8 bases at V and 0 bases at J, with 8 bases between.

The J gene is TRBJ2-2, the V gene TRBV19, with TRBD2 as a possible D gene (6 bases). Per germline, CDR1 LNHDA and CDR2 SQIVND (reference sequence). V was shortened by 4 bases and J by 4 bases, with 19 bases between the two germline ends. CDR3 length: 17 amino acids. CDR3 sequence: CASSKTVGGTFTGELFF. The CDR3 region has the DNA TGTGCCAGTAGTAAGACAGTTGGAGGGACCTTCACCGGGGAGCTGTTTTTT.

This clone was counted between two and nine times. This chain connects TRBV6-5 to TRBJ1-2, with TRBD1 as a possible D gene (6 bases). V was shortened by 0 bases and J by 8 bases, with 16 bases between the two germline ends. The germline gives CDR1 MNHEY, CDR2 SVGAGI. CDR3 length equals 15 residues. The CDR3, as DNA: TGTGCCAGCAGTTACTCGGGCAGGGGCCAGAGGGGCTACACCTTC. This codes for CASSYSGRGQRGYTF.

The chain links TRBV6-1 to TRBJ1-1; tentative D call: TRBD1 (6 bases). V lost 4 bases, J lost 5 bases, and 23 bases lay in between. Germline CDR1 is MNHNS and CDR2 is SASEGT. CDR3 length: 17 amino acids. The DNA for the CDR3 is TGTGCCAGCAGTGTTGGGGGCAGGGGACTGGGAGGGACTGAAGCTTTCTTT. Protein: CASSVGGRGLGGTEAFF.